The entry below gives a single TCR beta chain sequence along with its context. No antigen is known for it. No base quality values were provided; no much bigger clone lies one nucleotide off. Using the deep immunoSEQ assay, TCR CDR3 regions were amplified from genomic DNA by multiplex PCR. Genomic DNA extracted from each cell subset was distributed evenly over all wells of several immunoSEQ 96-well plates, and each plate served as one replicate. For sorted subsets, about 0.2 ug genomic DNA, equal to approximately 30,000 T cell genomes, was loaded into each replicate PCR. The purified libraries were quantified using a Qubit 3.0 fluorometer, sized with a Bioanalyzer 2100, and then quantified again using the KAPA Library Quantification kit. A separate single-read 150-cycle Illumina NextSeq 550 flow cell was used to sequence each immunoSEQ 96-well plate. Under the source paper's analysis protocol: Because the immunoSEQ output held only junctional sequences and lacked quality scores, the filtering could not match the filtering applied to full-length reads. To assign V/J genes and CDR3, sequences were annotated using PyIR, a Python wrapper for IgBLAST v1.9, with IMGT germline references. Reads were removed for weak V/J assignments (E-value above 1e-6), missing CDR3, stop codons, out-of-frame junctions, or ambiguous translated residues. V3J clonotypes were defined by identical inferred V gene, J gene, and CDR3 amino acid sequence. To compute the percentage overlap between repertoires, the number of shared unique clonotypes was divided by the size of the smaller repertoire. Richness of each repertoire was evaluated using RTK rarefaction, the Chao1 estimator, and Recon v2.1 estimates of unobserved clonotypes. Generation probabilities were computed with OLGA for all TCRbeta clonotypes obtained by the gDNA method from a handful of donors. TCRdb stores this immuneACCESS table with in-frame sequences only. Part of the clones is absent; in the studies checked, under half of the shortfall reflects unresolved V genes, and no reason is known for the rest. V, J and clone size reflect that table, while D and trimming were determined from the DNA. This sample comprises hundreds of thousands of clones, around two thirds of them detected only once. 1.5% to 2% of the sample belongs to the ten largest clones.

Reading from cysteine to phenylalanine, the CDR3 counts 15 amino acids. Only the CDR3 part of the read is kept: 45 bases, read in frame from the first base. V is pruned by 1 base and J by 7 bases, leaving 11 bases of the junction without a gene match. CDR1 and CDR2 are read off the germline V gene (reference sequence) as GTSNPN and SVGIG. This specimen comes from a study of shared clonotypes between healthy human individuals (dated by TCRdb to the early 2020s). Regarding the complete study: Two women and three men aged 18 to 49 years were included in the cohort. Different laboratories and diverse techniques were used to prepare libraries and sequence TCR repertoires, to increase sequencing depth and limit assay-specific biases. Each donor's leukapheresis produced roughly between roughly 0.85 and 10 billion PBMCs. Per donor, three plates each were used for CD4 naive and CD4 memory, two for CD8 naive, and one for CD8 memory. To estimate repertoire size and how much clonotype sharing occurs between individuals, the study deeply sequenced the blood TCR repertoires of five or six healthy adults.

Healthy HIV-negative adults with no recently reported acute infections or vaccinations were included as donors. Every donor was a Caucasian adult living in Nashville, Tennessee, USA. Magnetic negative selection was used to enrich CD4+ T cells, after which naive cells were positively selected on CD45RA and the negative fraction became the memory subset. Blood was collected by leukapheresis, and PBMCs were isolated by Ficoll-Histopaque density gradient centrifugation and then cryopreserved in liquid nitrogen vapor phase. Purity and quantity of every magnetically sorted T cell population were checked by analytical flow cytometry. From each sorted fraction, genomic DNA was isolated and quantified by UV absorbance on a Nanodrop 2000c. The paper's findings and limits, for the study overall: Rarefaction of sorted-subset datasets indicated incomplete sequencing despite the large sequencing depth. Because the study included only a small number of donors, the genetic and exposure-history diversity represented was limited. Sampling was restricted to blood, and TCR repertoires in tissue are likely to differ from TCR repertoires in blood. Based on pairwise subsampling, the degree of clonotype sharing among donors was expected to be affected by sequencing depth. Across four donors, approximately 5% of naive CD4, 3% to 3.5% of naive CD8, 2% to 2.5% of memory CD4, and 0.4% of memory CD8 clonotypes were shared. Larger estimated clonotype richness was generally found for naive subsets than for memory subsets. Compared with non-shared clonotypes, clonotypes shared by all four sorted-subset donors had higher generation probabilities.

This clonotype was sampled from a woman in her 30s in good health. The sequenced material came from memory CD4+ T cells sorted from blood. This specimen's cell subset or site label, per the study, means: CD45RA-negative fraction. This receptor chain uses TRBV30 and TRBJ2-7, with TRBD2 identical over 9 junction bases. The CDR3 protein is CAWSARTRLADEQYF. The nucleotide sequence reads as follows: TGTGCCTGGAGTGCAAGAACACGACTAGCGGATGAGCAGTACTTC.